The source of this T cell receptor (beta chain) is a study of T cells in Graves' hyperthyroidism and ophthalmopathy. Points from the study as a whole: Clonotypes that were expanded in thyroid above 0.001 mostly appeared in blood too.

This clonotype was seen at least ten times. Its antigen remains unidentified. CDR1 SNHLY and CDR2 FYNNEI come from the germline V gene. The CDR3 covers 12 residues. V was trimmed by 0 bases and J by 12 bases, leaving 12 bases between them. It was RNA transcripts that yielded the amplified TCR beta CDR3 regions. An initial round of RT-PCR targeting the TCR CDR3 relied on the HTBI primer set. One entry per CDR3 protein results from TCRdb running MiXCR on the multiplex PCR reads. The table lists fewer than 650,000 distinct CDR3 sequences, 14% of them singletons. Source material: blood. The source of this sequence is a woman between 40 and 55 years old with Graves' hyperthyroidism. The chain combines TRBV2 with TRBJ2-7, with D perhaps given as TRBD1 or TRBD2 (6 bases each). The CDR3 loop is CASSEARGRLYF. The CDR3 DNA reads as TGTGCCAGCAGTGAAGCAAGGGGGAGGCTGTACTTC.